The clone carrying this TCR beta chain showed up many times. These data come from a study of blood T cell repertoires in COVID-19. Enrolment of Seattle patients took place during active infection, and they were followed longitudinally. Using immunoSEQ multiplex PCR, the repertoire was profiled, and TCRdb retains in-frame clones only, with some absent. In the table there are fewer than 300,000 clones, about nine tenths of which are singletons. Sample: peripheral blood. This clonotype was obtained from a man aged 50 to 60 with COVID-19, enrolled during active disease.

DNA for the CDR3: TGTGCCAGCAGTTTAGGGACAGGGTGGGTCCAGCCCCAGCATTTT. Translating it yields CASSLGTGWVQPQHF. The rearrangement links TRBV28 to TRBJ1-5; 9 bases line up with TRBD1. J was trimmed by 7 bases and V by 2 bases; bases with no gene match: 6. The germline V gene encodes CDR1 MDHEN and CDR2 SYDVKM. The CDR3 runs 15 residues.